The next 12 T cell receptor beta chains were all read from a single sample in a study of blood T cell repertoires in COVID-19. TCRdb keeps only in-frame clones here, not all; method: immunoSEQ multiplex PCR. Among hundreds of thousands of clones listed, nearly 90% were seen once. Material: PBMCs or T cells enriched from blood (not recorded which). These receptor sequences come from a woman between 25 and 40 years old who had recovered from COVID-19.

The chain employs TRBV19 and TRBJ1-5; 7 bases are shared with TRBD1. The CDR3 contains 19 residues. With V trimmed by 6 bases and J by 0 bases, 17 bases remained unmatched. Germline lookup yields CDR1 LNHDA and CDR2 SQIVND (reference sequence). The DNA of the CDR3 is TGTGCCAGTAGCTACAGGACAGGTGCCTTATTGTATAGCAATCAGCCCCAGCATTTT. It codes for CASSYRTGALLYSNQPQHF.

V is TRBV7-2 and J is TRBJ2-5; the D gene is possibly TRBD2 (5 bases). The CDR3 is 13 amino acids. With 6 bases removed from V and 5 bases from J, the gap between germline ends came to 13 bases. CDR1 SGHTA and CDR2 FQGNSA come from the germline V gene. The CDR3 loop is CASRRGDRETQYF. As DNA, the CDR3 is TGTGCCAGCAGACGGGGAGATAGGGAGACCCAGTACTTC.

In DNA form, the CDR3 reads TGTGCCAGCAGTTCCTTTCCACTGGAGCTCTACGAGCAGTACTTC. It specifies CASSSFPLELYEQYF. The V and J genes are TRBV28 and TRBJ2-7; D gene unclear. Germline V CDR1 and CDR2: MDHEN, SYDVKM. V lost 4 bases and J lost 3, with 16 bases in between. CDR3 length equals 15 residues.

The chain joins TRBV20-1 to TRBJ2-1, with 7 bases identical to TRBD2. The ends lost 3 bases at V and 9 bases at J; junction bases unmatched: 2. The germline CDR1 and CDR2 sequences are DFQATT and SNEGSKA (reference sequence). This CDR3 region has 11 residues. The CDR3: CSARGGTEQFF. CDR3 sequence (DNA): TGCAGTGCTAGGGGGGGGACTGAGCAGTTCTTC.

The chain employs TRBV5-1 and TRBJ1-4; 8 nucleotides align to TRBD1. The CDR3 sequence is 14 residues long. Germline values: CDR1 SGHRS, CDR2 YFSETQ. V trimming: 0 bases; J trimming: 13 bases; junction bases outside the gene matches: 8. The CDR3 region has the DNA TGCGCCAGCAGCTTGGGGACAGGGTATGAGAGACTGTTTTTT. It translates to CASSLGTGYERLFF. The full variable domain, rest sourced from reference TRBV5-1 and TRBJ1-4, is KAGVTQTPRYLIKTRGQQVTLSCSPISGHRSVSWYQQTPGQGLQFLFEYFSETQRNKGNFPGRFSGRQFSNSRSEMNVSTLELGDSALYLCASSLGTGYERLFFGSGTQLSVL.

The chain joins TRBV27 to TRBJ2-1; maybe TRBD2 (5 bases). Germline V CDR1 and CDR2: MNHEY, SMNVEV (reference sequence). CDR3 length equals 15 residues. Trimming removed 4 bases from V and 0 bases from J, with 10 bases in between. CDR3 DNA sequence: TGTGCCAGCAGTTCTGGAGGAAGCTCCTACAATGAGCAGTTCTTC. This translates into CASSSGGSSYNEQFF.

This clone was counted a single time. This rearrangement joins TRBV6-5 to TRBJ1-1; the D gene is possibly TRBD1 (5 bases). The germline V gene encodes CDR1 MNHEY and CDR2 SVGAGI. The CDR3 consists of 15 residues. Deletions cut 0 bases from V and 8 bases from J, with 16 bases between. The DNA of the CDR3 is TGTGCCAGCAGTTACTCCCAGACAGTCGTCTTCGAAGCTTTCTTT. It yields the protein CASSYSQTVVFEAFF.

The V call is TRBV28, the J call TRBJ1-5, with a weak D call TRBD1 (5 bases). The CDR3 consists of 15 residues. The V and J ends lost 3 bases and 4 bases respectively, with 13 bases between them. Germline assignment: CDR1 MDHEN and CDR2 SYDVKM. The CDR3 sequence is CASSFGFQGNQPQHF. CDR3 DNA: TGTGCCAGCAGTTTTGGGTTCCAGGGAAATCAGCCCCAGCATTTT.

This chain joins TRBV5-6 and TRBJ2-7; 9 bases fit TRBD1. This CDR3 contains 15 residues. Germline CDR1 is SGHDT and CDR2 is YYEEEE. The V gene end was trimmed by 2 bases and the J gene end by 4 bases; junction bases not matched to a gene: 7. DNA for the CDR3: TGTGCCAGCAGCTTACCAGACAGGGGGTTTTACGAGCAGTACTTC. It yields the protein CASSLPDRGFYEQYF.

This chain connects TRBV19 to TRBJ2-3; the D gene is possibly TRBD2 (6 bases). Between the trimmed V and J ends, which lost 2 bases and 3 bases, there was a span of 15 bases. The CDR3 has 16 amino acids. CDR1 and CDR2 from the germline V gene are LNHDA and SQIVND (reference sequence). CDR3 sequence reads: CASSIYGGFETDTQYF. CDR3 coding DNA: TGTGCCAGTAGTATATATGGGGGGTTCGAAACAGATACGCAGTATTTT.

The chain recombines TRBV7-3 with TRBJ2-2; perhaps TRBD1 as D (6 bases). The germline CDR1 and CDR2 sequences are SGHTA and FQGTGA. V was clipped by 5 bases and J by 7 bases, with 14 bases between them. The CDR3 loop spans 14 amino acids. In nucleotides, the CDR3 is TGTGCCAGCAGCCAGGGGACCCCCTTCGGGGAGCTGTTTTTT. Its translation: CASSQGTPFGELFF.

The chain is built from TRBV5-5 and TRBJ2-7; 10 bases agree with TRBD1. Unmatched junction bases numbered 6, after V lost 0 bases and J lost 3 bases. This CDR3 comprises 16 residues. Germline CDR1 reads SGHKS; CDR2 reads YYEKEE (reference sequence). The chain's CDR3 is CASSLAPGTGVYEQYF. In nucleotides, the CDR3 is TGTGCCAGCAGCTTGGCCCCCGGGACAGGGGTCTACGAGCAGTACTTC.